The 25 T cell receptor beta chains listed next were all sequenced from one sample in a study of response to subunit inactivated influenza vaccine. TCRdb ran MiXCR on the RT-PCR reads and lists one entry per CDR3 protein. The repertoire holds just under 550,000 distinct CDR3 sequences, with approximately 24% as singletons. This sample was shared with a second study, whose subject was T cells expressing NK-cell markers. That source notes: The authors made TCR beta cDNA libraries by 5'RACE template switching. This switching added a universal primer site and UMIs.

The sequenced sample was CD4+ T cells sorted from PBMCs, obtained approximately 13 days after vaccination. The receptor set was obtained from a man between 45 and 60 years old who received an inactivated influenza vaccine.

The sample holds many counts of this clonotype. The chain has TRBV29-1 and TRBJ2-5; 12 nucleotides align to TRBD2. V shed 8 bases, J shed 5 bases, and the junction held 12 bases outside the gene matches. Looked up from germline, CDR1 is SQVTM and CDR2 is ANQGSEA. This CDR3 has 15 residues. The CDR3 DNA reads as TGCAGCACTGACCTAGCGGGAGGGCCCTCGGAGACCCAGTACTTC. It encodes CSTDLAGGPSETQYF.

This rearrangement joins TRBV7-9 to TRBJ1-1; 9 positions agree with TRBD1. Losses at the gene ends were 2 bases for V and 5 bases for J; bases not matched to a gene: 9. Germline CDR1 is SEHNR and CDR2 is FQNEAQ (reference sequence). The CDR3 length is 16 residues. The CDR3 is CASSLYMGQGATEAFF. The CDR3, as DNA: TGTGCCAGCAGCTTATATATGGGACAGGGTGCGACTGAAGCTTTCTTT.

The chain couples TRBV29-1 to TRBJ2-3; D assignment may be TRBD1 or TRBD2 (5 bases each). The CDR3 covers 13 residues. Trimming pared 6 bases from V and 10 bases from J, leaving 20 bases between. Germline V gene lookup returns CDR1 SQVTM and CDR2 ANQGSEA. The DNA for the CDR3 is TGCAGCGTGAAGGGGACCTCCGAGTGGGCGCAGTATTTT. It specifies CSVKGTSEWAQYF.

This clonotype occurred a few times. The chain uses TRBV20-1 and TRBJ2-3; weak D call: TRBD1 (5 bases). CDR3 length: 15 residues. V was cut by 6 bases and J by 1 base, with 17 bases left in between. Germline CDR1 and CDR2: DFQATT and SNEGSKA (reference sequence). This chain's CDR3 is CSAGTGPRGTDTQYF. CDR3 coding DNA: TGCAGTGCGGGAACAGGCCCCCGTGGCACAGATACGCAGTATTTT.

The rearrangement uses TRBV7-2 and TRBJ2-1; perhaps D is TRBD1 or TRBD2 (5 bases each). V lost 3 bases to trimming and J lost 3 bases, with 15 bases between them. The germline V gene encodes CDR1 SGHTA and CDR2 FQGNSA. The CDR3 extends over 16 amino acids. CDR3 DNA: TGTGCCAGCAGCTTCCAAAGTGGGGGAGTCTACAATGAGCAGTTCTTC. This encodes CASSFQSGGVYNEQFF.

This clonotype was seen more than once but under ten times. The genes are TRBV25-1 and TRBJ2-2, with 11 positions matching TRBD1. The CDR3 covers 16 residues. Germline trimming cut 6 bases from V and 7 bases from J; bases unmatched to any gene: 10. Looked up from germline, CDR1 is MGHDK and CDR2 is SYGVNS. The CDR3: CASSGFRDRGVGELFF. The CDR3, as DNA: TGTGCCAGCAGCGGTTTCCGGGACAGGGGGGTCGGGGAGCTGTTTTTT.

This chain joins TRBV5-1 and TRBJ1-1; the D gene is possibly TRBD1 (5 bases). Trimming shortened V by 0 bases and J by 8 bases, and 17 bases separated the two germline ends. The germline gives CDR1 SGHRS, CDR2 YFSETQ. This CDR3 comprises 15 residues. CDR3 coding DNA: TGCGCCAGCAGCTTGGCCGGGAGGGGCGGGGACGAAGCTTTCTTT. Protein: CASSLAGRGGDEAFF.

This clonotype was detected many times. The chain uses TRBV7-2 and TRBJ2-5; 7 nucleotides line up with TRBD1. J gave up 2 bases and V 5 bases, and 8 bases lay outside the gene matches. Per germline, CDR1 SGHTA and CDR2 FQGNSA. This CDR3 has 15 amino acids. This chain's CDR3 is CASSPQLDRQETQYF. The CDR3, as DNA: TGTGCCAGCAGCCCACAACTGGACAGGCAAGAGACCCAGTACTTC.

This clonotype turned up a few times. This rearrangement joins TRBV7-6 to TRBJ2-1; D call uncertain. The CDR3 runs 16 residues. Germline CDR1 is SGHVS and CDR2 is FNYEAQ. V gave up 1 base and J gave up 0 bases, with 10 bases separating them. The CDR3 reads CASSLVPRSSYNEQFF. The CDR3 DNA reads TGTGCCAGCAGCTTAGTTCCCAGGAGCTCCTACAATGAGCAGTTCTTC.

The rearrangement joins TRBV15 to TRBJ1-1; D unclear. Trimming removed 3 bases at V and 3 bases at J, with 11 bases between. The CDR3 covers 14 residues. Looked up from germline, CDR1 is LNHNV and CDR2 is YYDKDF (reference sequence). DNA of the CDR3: TGTGCCACCAGCAGCCGAGGGTCGGACACTGAAGCTTTCTTT. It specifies CATSSRGSDTEAFF. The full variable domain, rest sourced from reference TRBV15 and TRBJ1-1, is DAMVIQNPRYQVTQFGKPVTLSCSQTLNHNVMYWYQQKSSQAPKLLFHYYDKDFNNEADTPDNFQSRRPNTSFCFLDIRSPGLGDTAMYLCATSSRGSDTEAFFGQGTRLTVV.

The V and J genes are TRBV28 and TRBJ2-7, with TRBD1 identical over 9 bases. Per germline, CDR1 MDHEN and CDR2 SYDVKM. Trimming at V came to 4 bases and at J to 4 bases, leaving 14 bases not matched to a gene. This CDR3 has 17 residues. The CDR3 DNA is TGTGCCAGCAGTTCCCGAGGGGGGGGACAGGGCCCTTACGAGCAGTACTTC. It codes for CASSSRGGGQGPYEQYF.

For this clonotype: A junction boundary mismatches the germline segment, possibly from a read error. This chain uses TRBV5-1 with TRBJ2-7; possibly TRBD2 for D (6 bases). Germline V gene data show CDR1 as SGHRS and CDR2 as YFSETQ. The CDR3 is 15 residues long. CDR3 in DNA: TGCACCAGCAGCCCTGGTAGCGGAGGATACTACGAGCAGTACTTC. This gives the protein CTSSPGSGGYYEQYF.

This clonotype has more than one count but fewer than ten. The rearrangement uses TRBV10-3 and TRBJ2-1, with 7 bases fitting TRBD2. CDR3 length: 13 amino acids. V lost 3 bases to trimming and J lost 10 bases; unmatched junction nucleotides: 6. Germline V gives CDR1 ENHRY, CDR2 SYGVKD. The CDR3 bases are TGTGCCATCAGTGATTCCCTAGCGGAAGAGCAGTTCTTC. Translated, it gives CAISDSLAEEQFF.

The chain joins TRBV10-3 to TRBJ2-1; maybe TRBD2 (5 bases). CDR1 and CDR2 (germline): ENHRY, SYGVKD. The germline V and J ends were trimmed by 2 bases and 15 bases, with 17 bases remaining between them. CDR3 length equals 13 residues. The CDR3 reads CAISEGGSVRRFF. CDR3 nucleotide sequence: TGTGCCATCAGTGAGGGAGGTAGCGTTCGTCGGTTCTTC.

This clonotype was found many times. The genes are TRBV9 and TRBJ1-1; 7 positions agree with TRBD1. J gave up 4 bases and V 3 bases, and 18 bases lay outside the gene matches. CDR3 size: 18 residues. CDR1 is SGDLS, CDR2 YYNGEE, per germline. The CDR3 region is CASSAHTIPQGEGTEAFF. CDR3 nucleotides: TGTGCCAGCAGCGCTCACACAATTCCCCAGGGGGAAGGCACTGAAGCTTTCTTT.

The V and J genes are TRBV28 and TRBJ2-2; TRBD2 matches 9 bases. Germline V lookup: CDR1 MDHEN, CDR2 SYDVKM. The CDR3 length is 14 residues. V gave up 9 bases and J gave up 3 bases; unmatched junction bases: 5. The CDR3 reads CASLAGSDTGELFF. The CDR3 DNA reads TGTGCCAGTCTAGCGGGGAGCGACACCGGGGAGCTGTTTTTT.

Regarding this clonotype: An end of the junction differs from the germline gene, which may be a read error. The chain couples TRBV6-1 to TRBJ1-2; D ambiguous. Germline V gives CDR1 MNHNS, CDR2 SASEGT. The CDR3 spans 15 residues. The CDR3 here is CASSLRGNHLSLQAF. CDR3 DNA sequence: TGTGCCAGCAGCCTCAGAGGCAACCACCTCTCGCTACAAGCCTTC.

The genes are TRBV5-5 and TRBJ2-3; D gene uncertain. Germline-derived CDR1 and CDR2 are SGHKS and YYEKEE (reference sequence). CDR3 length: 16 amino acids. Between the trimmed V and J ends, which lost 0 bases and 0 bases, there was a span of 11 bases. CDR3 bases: TGTGCCAGCAGCTTGGGATTTGTACATAGCACAGATACGCAGTATTTT. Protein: CASSLGFVHSTDTQYF.

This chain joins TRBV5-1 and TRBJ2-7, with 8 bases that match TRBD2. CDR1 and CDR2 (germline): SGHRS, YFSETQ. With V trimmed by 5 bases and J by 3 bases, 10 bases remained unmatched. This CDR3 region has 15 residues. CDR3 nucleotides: TGCGCCAGCAGGCCAGGACTAGCCCGGATCTACGAGCAGTACTTC. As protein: CASRPGLARIYEQYF.

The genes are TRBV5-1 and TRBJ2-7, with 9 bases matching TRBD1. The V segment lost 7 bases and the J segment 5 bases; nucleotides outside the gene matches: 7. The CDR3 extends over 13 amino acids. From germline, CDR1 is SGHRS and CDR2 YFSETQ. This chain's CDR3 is CASFRDRADEQYF. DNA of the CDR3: TGCGCCAGCTTCCGGGACAGGGCTGACGAGCAGTACTTC.

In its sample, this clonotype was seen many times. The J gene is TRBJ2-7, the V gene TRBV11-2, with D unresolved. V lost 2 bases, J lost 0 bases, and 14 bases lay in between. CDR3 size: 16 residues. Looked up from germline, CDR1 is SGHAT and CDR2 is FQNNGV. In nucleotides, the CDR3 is TGTGCCAGCAGCTTATTCATCACATCGAGCTCCTACGAGCAGTACTTC. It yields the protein CASSLFITSSSYEQYF. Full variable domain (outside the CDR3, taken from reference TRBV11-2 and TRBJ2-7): EAGVAQSPRYKIIEKRQSVAFWCNPISGHATLYWYQQILGQGPKLLIQFQNNGVVDDSQLPKDRFSAERLKGVDSTLKIQPAKLEDSAVYLCASSLFITSSSYEQYFGPGTRLTVT.

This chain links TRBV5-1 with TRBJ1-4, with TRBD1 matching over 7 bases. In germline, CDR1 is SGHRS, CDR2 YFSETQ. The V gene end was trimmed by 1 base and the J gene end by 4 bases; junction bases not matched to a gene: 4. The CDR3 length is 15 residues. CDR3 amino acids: CASSLFQGDNEKLFF. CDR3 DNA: TGCGCCAGCAGCTTGTTCCAGGGGGATAATGAAAAACTGTTTTTT.

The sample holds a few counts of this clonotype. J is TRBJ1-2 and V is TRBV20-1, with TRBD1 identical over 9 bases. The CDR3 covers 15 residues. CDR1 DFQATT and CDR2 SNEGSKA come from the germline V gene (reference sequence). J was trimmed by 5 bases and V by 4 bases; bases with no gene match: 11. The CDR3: CSATQGGQGLYGYTF. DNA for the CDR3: TGCAGTGCTACCCAAGGGGGACAGGGATTGTATGGCTACACCTTC.

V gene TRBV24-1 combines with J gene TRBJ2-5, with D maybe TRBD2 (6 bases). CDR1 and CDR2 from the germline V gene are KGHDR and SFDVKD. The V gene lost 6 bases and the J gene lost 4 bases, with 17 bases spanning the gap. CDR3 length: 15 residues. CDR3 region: CATSRSSVGGETQYF. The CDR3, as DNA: TGTGCCACCAGTAGATCTAGCGTAGGAGGAGAGACCCAGTACTTC.

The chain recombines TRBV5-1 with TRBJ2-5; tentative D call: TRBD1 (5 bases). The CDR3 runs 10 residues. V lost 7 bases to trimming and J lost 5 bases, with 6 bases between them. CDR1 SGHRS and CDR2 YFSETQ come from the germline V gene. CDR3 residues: CASQGETQYF. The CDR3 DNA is TGCGCCAGCCAGGGTGAGACCCAGTACTTC.